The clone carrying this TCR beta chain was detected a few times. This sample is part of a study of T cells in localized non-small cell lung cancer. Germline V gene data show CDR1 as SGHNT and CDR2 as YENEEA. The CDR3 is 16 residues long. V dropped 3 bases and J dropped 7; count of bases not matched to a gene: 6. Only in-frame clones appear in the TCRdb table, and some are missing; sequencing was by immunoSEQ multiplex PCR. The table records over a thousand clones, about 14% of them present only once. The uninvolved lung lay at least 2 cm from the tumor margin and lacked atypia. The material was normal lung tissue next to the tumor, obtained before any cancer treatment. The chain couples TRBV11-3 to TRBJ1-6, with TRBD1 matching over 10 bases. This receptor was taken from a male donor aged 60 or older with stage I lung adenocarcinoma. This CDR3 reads CASSFLTGGGNSPLHF. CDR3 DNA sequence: TGTGCCAGCAGCTTCCTGACAGGGGGCGGAAATTCACCCCTCCACTTT.